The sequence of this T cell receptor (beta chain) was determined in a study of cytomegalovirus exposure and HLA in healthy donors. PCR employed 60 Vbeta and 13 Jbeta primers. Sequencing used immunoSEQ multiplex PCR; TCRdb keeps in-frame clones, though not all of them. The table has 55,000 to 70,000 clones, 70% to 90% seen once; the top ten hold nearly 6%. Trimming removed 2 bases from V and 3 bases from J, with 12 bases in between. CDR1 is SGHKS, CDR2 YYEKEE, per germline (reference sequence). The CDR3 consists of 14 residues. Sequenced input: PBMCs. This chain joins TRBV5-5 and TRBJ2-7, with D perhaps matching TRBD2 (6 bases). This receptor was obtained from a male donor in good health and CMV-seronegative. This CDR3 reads CASSLSGLGYEQYF. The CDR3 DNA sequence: TGTGCCAGCAGCTTAAGCGGGCTGGGCTACGAGCAGTACTTC.